The 23 T cell receptor beta chains below were found in one sample sequenced in a study of T cell clonotyping in hematopoietic cell transplantation (dated by TCRdb to the early 2020s). To prepare the library, the immunoSEQ multiplex PCR assay was applied. Entries here come from immuneACCESS through TCRdb and include only in-frame sequences with V and J called. Some clones fail to appear in such tables; in the studies checked, an unresolved V gene covers under half of the shortfall, and the cause of the remainder is unknown. The sample table lists approximately 30,000 clones, approximately 94% of them with a count of one. Less than 1.5% of the sample is taken by the ten largest. The sample consisted of peripheral blood mononuclear cells. These receptors all stem from a man in his fifties in good health. Some clones in this sample may be carry-over from other donors' samples.

The chain has TRBV6-5 and TRBJ1-1, with 7 bases that match TRBD1. CDR1 and CDR2 (germline): MNHEY, SVGAGI. The CDR3 is 14 amino acids. Trimming at V came to 6 bases and at J to 1 base, leaving 5 bases not matched to a gene. The CDR3 region is CASRAGTANTEAFF. In nucleotides, the CDR3 is TGTGCCAGCAGGGCCGGGACAGCGAACACTGAAGCTTTCTTT.

The chain has TRBV14 and TRBJ1-2; D ambiguous. The CDR3 loop spans 14 amino acids. Trimming took off 3 bases at V and 6 bases at J, with 14 bases between the two ends. Per germline, CDR1 SGHDN and CDR2 FVKESK. The CDR3 reads CASSQGRLGNGYTF. The CDR3 bases are TGTGCCAGCAGCCAGGGTAGGCTAGGCAATGGCTACACCTTC.

The CDR3 sequence is CASSSVALETQYF. CDR3 nucleotides: TGTGCCAGCAGTTCGGTTGCGTTGGAGACCCAGTACTTC. The chain couples TRBV28 to TRBJ2-5; D is uncertain. CDR1 is MDHEN and CDR2 is SYDVKM in the germline V gene. V shed 4 bases and J shed 5 bases, with 11 bases lying between them. This CDR3 is 13 amino acids long.

V is TRBV10-3 and J is TRBJ1-2; 11 bases agree with TRBD1. Germline-derived CDR1 and CDR2 are ENHRY and SYGVKD. This CDR3 region has 14 residues. The V and J ends lost 6 bases and 8 bases, in that order; junction bases with no gene match: 8. The CDR3 DNA is TGTGCCATCAGCCCCGGACAGGGGGCGGGAGGCTACACCTTC. Protein product: CAISPGQGAGGYTF.

This chain uses TRBV19 with TRBJ1-5; 7 nucleotides align to TRBD1. CDR3 length: 14 amino acids. Germline CDR1 is LNHDA and CDR2 is SQIVND (reference sequence). The J segment lost 1 base and the V segment lost 5 bases, leaving 2 bases of the junction unmatched. Here the CDR3 DNA reads TGTGCCAGTAGTGGGGGACAGAGCAATCAGCCCCAGCATTTT. It codes for CASSGGQSNQPQHF.

This chain links TRBV25-1 with TRBJ1-2; 7 nucleotides line up with TRBD1. V gave up 4 bases and J gave up 7 bases; unmatched junction bases: 15. The germline gives CDR1 MGHDK, CDR2 SYGVNS. The CDR3 length is 16 residues. The CDR3 nucleotides are TGTGCCAGCAGTGCAAATCTACCAGGGGGTCGGTTTGGCTACACCTTC. This encodes CASSANLPGGRFGYTF.

This clone is a singleton in its sample. The genes are TRBV25-1 and TRBJ1-3, with D unresolved. Germline V gene sequence: CDR1 MGHDK, CDR2 SYGVNS. V lost 4 bases and J 0 bases, leaving 4 bases between the germline ends. This CDR3 is 13 amino acids long. This chain's CDR3 is CASSASSGNTIYF. The CDR3 DNA sequence: TGTGCCAGCAGTGCGAGCTCTGGAAACACCATATATTTT.

The gene calls are TRBV6-1 and TRBJ1-5; possibly TRBD1 for D (6 bases). With 1 base removed from V and 0 bases from J, the gap between germline ends came to 13 bases. The CDR3 runs to 17 residues. Germline V gene data show CDR1 as MNHNS and CDR2 as SASEGT. CDR3: CASSEDWGASSNQPQHF. The CDR3 nucleotides read TGTGCCAGCAGTGAAGATTGGGGGGCCAGTAGCAATCAGCCCCAGCATTTT.

The table lists this clone with a count of one. The CDR3 coding sequence is TGTGCCAGCCGGCCACCAGGGACTAATGAAAAACTGTTTTTT. Residues: CASRPPGTNEKLFF. The chain couples TRBV6-5 to TRBJ1-4, with D possibly matching TRBD1 (5 bases). Germline lookup yields CDR1 MNHEY and CDR2 SVGAGI. V lost 8 bases, J lost 2 bases, and 12 bases lay in between. There are 14 residues in the CDR3.

The chain uses TRBV20-1 and TRBJ1-1, with D unresolved. The CDR3 covers 8 residues. V was trimmed by 6 bases and J by 11 bases, leaving 7 bases between them. CDR1 is DFQATT, CDR2 SNEGSKA, per germline (reference sequence). The CDR3 DNA sequence: TGCAGTGCCCTGAGGGCTTTCTTT. Translated: CSALRAFF.

The rearrangement joins TRBV7-9 to TRBJ1-1; tentative D call: TRBD1 (6 bases). The germline V gene has CDR1 SEHNR and CDR2 FQNEAQ (reference sequence). This CDR3 has 14 amino acids. The V end lost 1 base, the J end lost 4 bases, and 10 bases lay between the germline ends. CDR3 region: CASSLVGGGTEAFF. CDR3 nucleotide sequence: TGTGCCAGCAGCTTAGTGGGGGGCGGCACTGAAGCTTTCTTT.

The chain uses TRBV29-1 and TRBJ1-5, with 10 bases matching TRBD1. The trim removed 6 bases at V and 1 base at J, leaving 3 bases unmatched. Per the germline V gene, CDR1 is SQVTM and CDR2 is ANQGSEA. The CDR3 consists of 14 residues. The CDR3 is CSVGQGVSNQPQHF. CDR3 DNA sequence: TGCAGCGTCGGACAGGGGGTAAGCAATCAGCCCCAGCATTTT.

The rearrangement uses TRBV7-8 and TRBJ2-1, with D perhaps being TRBD1 or TRBD2 (5 bases each). There are 17 residues in the CDR3. Trimming took off 5 bases at V and 5 bases at J, with 22 bases between the two ends. Germline lookup yields CDR1 SGHVS and CDR2 FQNEAQ. The CDR3 sequence is CASSPGFSRQGNNEQFF. CDR3 coding DNA: TGTGCCAGCAGCCCGGGGTTCTCCAGGCAGGGAAACAATGAGCAGTTCTTC.

This sequence joins TRBV5-5 and TRBJ1-5, with TRBD1 matching over 7 bases. V lost 5 bases to trimming and J lost 3 bases; unmatched junction nucleotides: 14. The CDR3 sequence is 17 residues long. Germline-derived CDR1 and CDR2 are SGHKS and YYEKEE (reference sequence). The CDR3 protein is CASSRTTGAGINQPQHF. The CDR3 nucleotides read TGTGCCAGCAGTCGAACTACAGGGGCGGGGATCAATCAGCCCCAGCATTTT.

This chain links TRBV2 with TRBJ2-7; 7 bases align to TRBD1. The CDR3 is made up of 15 amino acids. Germline-derived CDR1 and CDR2 are SNHLY and FYNNEI. J lost 2 bases, V lost 4 bases, and 8 bases had no gene match. For the CDR3, the DNA is TGTGCCAGCAGTGGGATTGACAGGGCTCCCTACGAGCAGTACTTC. Its translation is CASSGIDRAPYEQYF.

The V and J genes are TRBV4-3 and TRBJ1-1; 10 bases agree with TRBD1. Germline lookup yields CDR1 LGHNA and CDR2 YSLEER. V shed 1 base and J 1 base; nucleotides not matched to a gene: 3. The CDR3 totals 16 residues. The CDR3 sequence: CASSQGRDRGNTEAFF. CDR3 DNA: TGCGCCAGCAGCCAAGGGAGGGACAGGGGGAACACTGAAGCTTTCTTT.

This rearrangement joins TRBV30 to TRBJ2-7; D not resolved. V gave up 0 bases and J gave up 4 bases, with 7 bases separating them. This CDR3 is 12 amino acids long. From germline, CDR1 is GTSNPN and CDR2 SVGIG (reference sequence). CDR3 residues: CAWSVLGYEQYF. In DNA form, the CDR3 reads TGTGCCTGGAGTGTACTGGGTTACGAGCAGTACTTC.

The sample holds one count of this clone. The genes are TRBV29-1 and TRBJ2-2; 8 bases align to TRBD1. CDR1 and CDR2 from the germline V gene are SQVTM and ANQGSEA. The length of the CDR3 is 13 residues. V shed 3 bases and J 7 bases; nucleotides not matched to a gene: 4. The CDR3 region has the DNA TGCAGCGTTGACCAGGACAGGGACGGGGAGCTGTTTTTT. Translated: CSVDQDRDGELFF.

This chain connects TRBV13 to TRBJ1-1; TRBD1 is a possible D gene (6 bases). Germline V gene lookup returns CDR1 PRHDT and CDR2 FYEKMQ (reference sequence). This CDR3 is 12 amino acids long. Trimming removed 5 bases at V and 10 bases at J, with 14 bases between. CDR3 residues: CASSPGGRGAFF. In DNA form, the CDR3 reads TGTGCCAGCAGCCCTGGGGGGCGCGGAGCTTTCTTT.

The V and J genes are TRBV9 and TRBJ1-6; the D is unclear. Germline CDR1 reads SGDLS; CDR2 reads YYNGEE. V was clipped by 4 bases and J by 4 bases, with 12 bases between them. This CDR3 has 15 amino acids. CDR3 coding DNA: TGTGCCAGCAGCCCTGAGCGGACTTATAATTCACCCCTCCACTTT. As protein: CASSPERTYNSPLHF.

The chain has TRBV7-7 and TRBJ2-5; the D is unclear. Germline values: CDR1 SSHAT, CDR2 FNYEAQ (reference sequence). V was shortened by 0 bases and J by 1 base, with 3 bases between the two germline ends. This CDR3 is 13 amino acids long. The chain's CDR3 is CASSLAPQETQYF. DNA for the CDR3: TGTGCCAGCAGCTTAGCCCCCCAAGAGACCCAGTACTTC.

The chain employs TRBV19 and TRBJ2-4; possible D gene TRBD1, 5 bases. CDR1 is LNHDA and CDR2 is SQIVND in the germline V gene (reference sequence). V gave up 6 bases and J gave up 6 bases, with 15 bases separating them. The CDR3 runs to 14 residues. The chain's CDR3 is CASSMWGSINIQYF. CDR3 sequence (DNA): TGTGCCAGTAGCATGTGGGGCTCCATAAACATTCAGTACTTC.

This chain uses TRBV5-6 with TRBJ1-2; no clear D gene. This CDR3 has 15 amino acids. The germline gives CDR1 SGHDT, CDR2 YYEEEE. With 3 bases removed from V and 4 bases from J, the gap between germline ends came to 16 bases. CDR3 DNA: TGTGCCAGCAGCTCGGCGACGGCGGGGATCTATGGCTACACCTTC. Its translation is CASSSATAGIYGYTF.